Shown below are 31 T cell receptor beta chains from a single sample sequenced in a study of graft-versus-host responses after intestinal transplantation. Sequencing used immunoSEQ multiplex PCR; TCRdb keeps in-frame clones, though not all of them. The table shows around 100,000 clones, with roughly 90% occurring only once. The antigens of these receptors remain unknown. Sequencing was performed on unstimulated CD4+ T cells sorted from spleen or lymph node cells, taken before transplant. The receptors derive from a human donor who was the organ donor for an intestinal transplant.

The chain has TRBV14 and TRBJ2-1; D possibly matches TRBD1 or TRBD2 (5 bases each). With 3 bases removed from V and 0 bases from J, the gap between germline ends came to 12 bases. This CDR3 is 16 amino acids long. From germline, CDR1 is SGHDN and CDR2 FVKESK. The CDR3 reads CASSHPGPDSYNEQFF. As DNA, the CDR3 is TGTGCCAGCAGCCACCCGGGACCCGACTCCTACAATGAGCAGTTCTTC.

The chain uses TRBV10-3 and TRBJ1-2, with a weak D call TRBD1 (5 bases). V lost 6 bases, J lost 1 base, and 15 bases lay in between. This CDR3 has 15 residues. Germline V gene data show CDR1 as ENHRY and CDR2 as SYGVKD. CDR3 loop: CAIRRSTTDNYGYTF. The CDR3 DNA is TGTGCCATCAGGAGGTCGACGACAGATAACTATGGCTACACCTTC.

V is TRBV15 and J is TRBJ2-6; D might be TRBD2 (5 bases). From germline, CDR1 is LNHNV and CDR2 YYDKDF (reference sequence). The CDR3 totals 15 residues. V shed 3 bases and J shed 0 bases, with 6 bases lying between them. The CDR3 protein is CATSREDSGANVLTF. CDR3 sequence (DNA): TGTGCCACCAGCAGGGAGGACTCTGGGGCCAACGTCCTGACTTTC. The full variable domain, rest sourced from reference TRBV15 and TRBJ2-6, is DAMVIQNPRYQVTQFGKPVTLSCSQTLNHNVMYWYQQKSSQAPKLLFHYYDKDFNNEADTPDNFQSRRPNTSFCFLDIRSPGLGDTAMYLCATSREDSGANVLTFGAGSRLTVL.

This CDR3 is CASNRLNEQFF. For the CDR3, the DNA is TGTGCCAGCAACCGTCTCAATGAGCAGTTCTTC. The rearrangement links TRBV2 to TRBJ2-1; D is unclear. The CDR3 covers 11 residues. Trimming removed 7 bases from V and 6 bases from J, with 7 bases in between. CDR1 and CDR2 from the germline V gene are SNHLY and FYNNEI.

V usage is TRBV7-8 and J usage is TRBJ1-5, with no clear D. V lost 5 bases, J lost 0 bases, and 23 bases lay in between. In germline, CDR1 is SGHVS, CDR2 FQNEAQ. CDR3 length: 19 residues. The CDR3, as DNA: TGTGCCAGCAGCAAATCGAGACATTCGGCAGAGTATAGCAATCAGCCCCAGCATTTT. Translated, it gives CASSKSRHSAEYSNQPQHF.

Only one count was recorded for this clone. The gene calls are TRBV19 and TRBJ2-2; 12 nucleotides line up with TRBD1. The J segment lost 7 bases and the V segment lost 8 bases, leaving 5 bases of the junction unmatched. The CDR3 sequence is 14 residues long. CDR1 LNHDA and CDR2 SQIVND come from the germline V gene (reference sequence). The CDR3 DNA follows: TGTGCCAGTCGGGACAGGGGGCGCGACGGGGAGCTGTTTTTT. It yields the protein CASRDRGRDGELFF.

The chain links TRBV5-1 to TRBJ2-7, with D perhaps being TRBD1 or TRBD2 (6 bases each). CDR1 and CDR2 (germline): SGHRS, YFSETQ. The CDR3 runs 17 residues. V dropped 0 bases and J dropped 6 bases, with 22 bases sitting between them. CDR3 DNA sequence: TGCGCCAGCAGCTTGGGTATGCGGGACAATATTGGTGGCGAGCAGTACTTC. It codes for CASSLGMRDNIGGEQYF.

This clone has more than one count but fewer than ten. V gene TRBV20-1 combines with J gene TRBJ2-3; TRBD2 matches 7 bases. The CDR3 covers 10 residues. Germline V gene lookup returns CDR1 DFQATT and CDR2 SNEGSKA (reference sequence). The V segment lost 6 bases and the J segment 12 bases; nucleotides outside the gene matches: 6. The CDR3 sequence: CSAKGEGQYF. DNA for the CDR3: TGCAGTGCCAAAGGGGAGGGCCAGTATTTT.

The V gene is TRBV28, the J gene TRBJ2-3; maybe TRBD2 (5 bases). V was pared by 3 bases and J by 4 bases, with 17 bases between. The CDR3 has 16 amino acids. From germline, CDR1 is MDHEN and CDR2 SYDVKM. The CDR3 DNA reads TGTGCCAGCAGTTTTTCCCTAGCCGAGTGGCCAGATACGCAGTATTTT. Its translation is CASSFSLAEWPDTQYF.

V usage is TRBV19 and J usage is TRBJ2-2, with 7 bases fitting TRBD2. The V gene end was trimmed by 5 bases and the J gene end by 1 base; junction bases not matched to a gene: 4. This CDR3 contains 15 residues. Germline V lookup: CDR1 LNHDA, CDR2 SQIVND (reference sequence). CDR3 loop: CASSLWGGNTGELFF. The CDR3 DNA is TGTGCCAGTAGTTTGTGGGGGGGGAACACCGGGGAGCTGTTTTTT.

V gene TRBV19 combines with J gene TRBJ1-6; D is ambiguous. Germline CDR1 is LNHDA and CDR2 is SQIVND (reference sequence). This CDR3 has 15 residues. Trimming took 3 bases from V and 0 from J, leaving 6 bases between them. Written as DNA, the CDR3 is TGTGCCAGTAGTATCCCCAGCTCCTATAATTCACCCCTCCACTTT. Translating gives CASSIPSSYNSPLHF.

The rearrangement links TRBV6-5 to TRBJ2-2; possible D gene TRBD2, 5 bases. The V and J ends lost 6 bases and 4 bases respectively, with 6 bases between them. Germline CDR1 and CDR2: MNHEY and SVGAGI. The CDR3 sequence is 12 residues long. CDR3 amino acids: CASSRGTGELFF. The CDR3 bases are TGTGCCAGCAGCCGGGGCACCGGGGAGCTGTTTTTT.

This clone was detected once. V is TRBV5-4 and J is TRBJ1-6; D perhaps matches TRBD1 (5 bases). Germline CDR1 reads SGHNT; CDR2 reads YYREEE (reference sequence). The CDR3 consists of 12 residues. V shed 10 bases and J shed 3 bases, with 8 bases lying between them. The CDR3 reads CASQGYNSPLHF. The CDR3 nucleotides read TGTGCCTCTCAGGGCTATAATTCACCCCTCCACTTT.

The chain joins TRBV18 to TRBJ2-1, with 9 bases aligning to TRBD2. Germline V gene lookup returns CDR1 KGHSH and CDR2 LQKENI. Germline trimming cut 3 bases from V and 4 bases from J; bases unmatched to any gene: 4. This CDR3 contains 15 residues. The CDR3 loop reads CASSPQRGAYNEQFF. DNA of the CDR3: TGTGCCAGCTCACCTCAGCGGGGGGCTTACAATGAGCAGTTCTTC.

The gene calls are TRBV7-2 and TRBJ2-3; D gene ambiguous. Trimming took off 6 bases at V and 2 bases at J, with 6 bases between the two ends. The CDR3 contains 12 residues. Germline assignment: CDR1 SGHTA and CDR2 FQGNSA. CDR3: CASRGNTDTQYF. CDR3 nucleotides: TGTGCCAGCAGAGGGAACACAGATACGCAGTATTTT.

The gene calls are TRBV14 and TRBJ2-4; no clear D. The CDR3 runs 14 residues. The V end lost 6 bases, the J end lost 1 base, and 10 bases lay between the germline ends. Germline V gives CDR1 SGHDN, CDR2 FVKESK. The CDR3 sequence: CASRPAGAKNIQYF. The CDR3 DNA is TGTGCCAGCAGACCGGCAGGCGCCAAAAACATTCAGTACTTC.

This sequence joins TRBV10-1 and TRBJ2-1; TRBD2 agrees at 9 bases. The CDR3 runs to 18 residues. V dropped 2 bases and J dropped 0; count of bases not matched to a gene: 8. Per the germline V gene, CDR1 is WNHNN and CDR2 is SYGVQD (reference sequence). The DNA of the CDR3 is TGCGCCAGCAGTGAGGCTAGCGGGGCGATGGTCTCCTACAATGAGCAGTTCTTC. This gives the protein CASSEASGAMVSYNEQFF.

The gene calls are TRBV7-6 and TRBJ2-1; TRBD2 matches at 10 bases. J was trimmed by 0 bases and V by 1 base; bases with no gene match: 9. Germline assignment: CDR1 SGHVS and CDR2 FNYEAQ. There are 19 residues in the CDR3. The CDR3 DNA sequence: TGTGCCAGCAGCTTAGAGCTAGCGGGGGTCACGAGCTCCTACAATGAGCAGTTCTTC. Translation gives CASSLELAGVTSSYNEQFF.

The CDR3 bases are TGTGCCAGCAAGTACGGAGGGCACACTGAAGCTTTCTTT. Translated: CASKYGGHTEAFF. The chain recombines TRBV28 with TRBJ1-1; D remains unclear. In germline, CDR1 is MDHEN, CDR2 SYDVKM. Trimming pared 7 bases from V and 3 bases from J, leaving 12 bases between. There are 13 residues in the CDR3.

The CDR3 DNA reads TGCGCCAGCAGCCAAGAAGGGAAGTTAATCAATTGGCCCCAGCATTTT. This encodes CASSQEGKLINWPQHF. The chain has TRBV4-1 and TRBJ1-5; D not certain. The germline V gene has CDR1 MGHRA and CDR2 YSYEKL. The CDR3 contains 16 residues. The ends were cut back, 0 bases at V and 9 bases at J, with 18 bases in the middle.

The rearrangement uses TRBV2 and TRBJ1-1; D gene uncertain. Per the germline V gene, CDR1 is SNHLY and CDR2 is FYNNEI. Trimming took 7 bases from V and 2 from J, leaving 14 bases between them. CDR3 length equals 14 residues. The CDR3 protein is CASNPRRVNTEAFF. In nucleotides, the CDR3 is TGTGCCAGCAACCCCCGGAGGGTCAACACTGAAGCTTTCTTT.

The sample holds one count of this clone. The V call is TRBV18, the J call TRBJ1-4, with 7 nucleotides matching TRBD1. There are 16 residues in the CDR3. The germline CDR1 and CDR2 sequences are KGHSH and LQKENI. The ends lost 3 bases at V and 8 bases at J; junction bases unmatched: 12. The CDR3 is CASSPSGGFLQEKLFF. The CDR3 DNA is TGTGCCAGCTCACCGTCAGGGGGGTTTTTGCAAGAAAAACTGTTTTTT.

This clone was recorded once. The rearrangement uses TRBV20-1 and TRBJ1-4; D is unclear. V dropped 6 bases and J dropped 8 bases, with 10 bases sitting between them. CDR3 size: 11 residues. The germline CDR1 and CDR2 sequences are DFQATT and SNEGSKA (reference sequence). CDR3 amino acids: CSAPLGEKLFF. DNA for the CDR3: TGCAGTGCCCCGTTGGGGGAAAAACTGTTTTTT.

V and J are TRBV10-1 and TRBJ2-5; tentatively, D is TRBD1 (6 bases). V lost 6 bases, J lost 1 base, and 18 bases lay in between. Germline CDR1 reads WNHNN; CDR2 reads SYGVQD (reference sequence). The CDR3 covers 16 residues. CDR3 nucleotide sequence: TGCGCCAGCAGGTCTCCCCGTCAGGGGCGCCAAGAGACCCAGTACTTC. It yields the protein CASRSPRQGRQETQYF.

The chain is built from TRBV6-5 and TRBJ2-2; TRBD2 might be the D (6 bases). The CDR3 covers 15 residues. Deletions cut 6 bases from V and 4 bases from J, with 15 bases between. Germline V lookup: CDR1 MNHEY, CDR2 SVGAGI. CDR3 amino acids: CASRNGGAGTGELFF. The CDR3 DNA is TGTGCCAGCAGAAACGGGGGTGCGGGCACCGGGGAGCTGTTTTTT.

The chain links TRBV5-1 to TRBJ1-5, with D perhaps TRBD1 (5 bases). This CDR3 spans 15 amino acids. Between the trimmed V and J ends, which lost 0 bases and 1 base, there was a span of 8 bases. Germline assignment: CDR1 SGHRS and CDR2 YFSETQ. The DNA of the CDR3 is TGCGCCAGCAGCTTGGAAGGGACGAGCAATCAGCCCCAGCATTTT. Protein: CASSLEGTSNQPQHF.

The genes are TRBV2 and TRBJ2-7; the D is unclear. V lost 4 bases to trimming and J lost 2 bases, with 15 bases between them. The CDR3 has 15 amino acids. Germline V gene lookup returns CDR1 SNHLY and CDR2 FYNNEI. The CDR3 sequence is CASSGQGQYPYEQYF. In DNA form, the CDR3 reads TGTGCCAGCAGTGGCCAAGGGCAATACCCCTACGAGCAGTACTTC.

This sequence joins TRBV2 and TRBJ2-3; D ambiguous. Per the germline V gene, CDR1 is SNHLY and CDR2 is FYNNEI. This CDR3 has 15 residues. V was pared by 4 bases and J by 0 bases, with 11 bases between. The CDR3 bases are TGTGCCAGCAGTGTTAGACGGCTTAGCACAGATACGCAGTATTTT. Residues: CASSVRRLSTDTQYF.

The V call is TRBV27, the J call TRBJ1-5, with 9 bases aligning to TRBD1. J lost 2 bases, V lost 2 bases, and 16 bases had no gene match. The V gene's germline CDR1 is MNHEY and CDR2 SMNVEV (reference sequence). The CDR3 runs 20 residues. The CDR3: CASSLGSGRTGGVGNQPQHF. The CDR3 coding sequence is TGTGCCAGCAGTTTAGGATCCGGTCGCACAGGGGGCGTCGGCAATCAGCCCCAGCATTTT.

V gene TRBV30 combines with J gene TRBJ2-3; tentative D call: TRBD1 (6 bases). The germline V gene has CDR1 GTSNPN and CDR2 SVGIG (reference sequence). This CDR3 has 20 amino acids. With 5 bases removed from V and 0 bases from J, the gap between germline ends came to 30 bases. The chain's CDR3 is CAWARGISGDFLPSTDTQYF. DNA of the CDR3: TGTGCCTGGGCCAGGGGAATATCGGGCGACTTCCTTCCTAGCACAGATACGCAGTATTTT. The variable domain in full, completed from reference TRBV30 and TRBJ2-3, reads SQTIHQWPATLVQPVGSPLSLECTVEGTSNPNLYWYRQAAGRGLQLLFYSVGIGQISSEVPQNLSASRPQDRQFILSSKKLLLSDSGFYLCAWARGISGDFLPSTDTQYFGPGTRLTVL.

The chain links TRBV19 to TRBJ1-1, with D possibly matching TRBD1 (6 bases). The germline V gene has CDR1 LNHDA and CDR2 SQIVND (reference sequence). V was cut by 4 bases and J by 7 bases, with 19 bases left in between. The CDR3 sequence is 15 residues long. CDR3 bases: TGTGCCAGTAGTAACTTGGTAGGGGGTCGGGGTGAAGCTTTCTTT. It codes for CASSNLVGGRGEAFF.